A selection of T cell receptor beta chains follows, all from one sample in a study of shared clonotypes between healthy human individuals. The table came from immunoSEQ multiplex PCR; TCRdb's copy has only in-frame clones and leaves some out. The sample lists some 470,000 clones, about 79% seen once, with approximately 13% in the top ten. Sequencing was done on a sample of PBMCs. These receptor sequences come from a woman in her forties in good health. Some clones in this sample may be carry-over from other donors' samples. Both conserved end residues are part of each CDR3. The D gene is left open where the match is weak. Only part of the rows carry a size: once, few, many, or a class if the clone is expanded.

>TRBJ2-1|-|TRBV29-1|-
TGCAGCGTTGCGGCTAGCACTGAGCAGTTCTTC
CSVAASTEQFF
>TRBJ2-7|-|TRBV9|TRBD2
TGTGCCAGCAGCGTCGGTGTTGCGGGAGGCCCCCTCTCCTACGAGCAGTACTTC
CASSVGVAGGPLSYEQYF
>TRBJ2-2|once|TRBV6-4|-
TGTGCCAGCGGTCCGAACACCGGGGAGCTGTTTTTT
CASGPNTGELFF
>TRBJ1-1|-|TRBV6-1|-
TGTGCCAGCAGTGAACACAGGCGACTTGCTTTCTTT
CASSEHRRLAFF
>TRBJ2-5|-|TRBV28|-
TGTGCCAGCAGTTGGAGCCTGGGCGGTCTGGGGACCCAGTACTTC
CASSWSLGGLGTQYF
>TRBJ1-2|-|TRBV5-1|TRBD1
TGCGCCAGCAGCTTGGTACAGGGGGCTGAGAGCTATGGCTACACCTTC
CASSLVQGAESYGYTF
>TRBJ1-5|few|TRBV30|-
TGTGCCTGGAGTGGGCGACCTGATCAGCCCCAGCATTTT
CAWSGRPDQPQHF
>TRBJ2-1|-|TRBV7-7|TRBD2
TGTGCCAGCAGCCCAATAGGGACTACGGATGAGCAGTTCTTC
CASSPIGTTDEQFF
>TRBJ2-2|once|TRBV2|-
TGTGCCAGCAGTTCTTCCTCCGCGCCGGGCCCCGGGGAGCTGTTTTTT
CASSSSSAPGPGELFF
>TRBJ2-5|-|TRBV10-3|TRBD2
TGTGCCATCAGTGAGTCGGGGGGGGAGACCCAGTACTTC
CAISESGGETQYF
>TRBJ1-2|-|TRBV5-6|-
TGTGCCAGCAGCGCGGACAGAAACTATGGCTACACCTTC
CASSADRNYGYTF
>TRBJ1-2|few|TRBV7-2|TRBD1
TGTGCCAGCAGCAGCGACAGGGGGAGTGGTGGCTACACCTTC
CASSSDRGSGGYTF
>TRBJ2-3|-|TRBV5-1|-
TGCGCCAGCAGCTTGAAAACAAGGGCCTTGTTAGGCGCAGATACGCAGTATTTT
CASSLKTRALLGADTQYF